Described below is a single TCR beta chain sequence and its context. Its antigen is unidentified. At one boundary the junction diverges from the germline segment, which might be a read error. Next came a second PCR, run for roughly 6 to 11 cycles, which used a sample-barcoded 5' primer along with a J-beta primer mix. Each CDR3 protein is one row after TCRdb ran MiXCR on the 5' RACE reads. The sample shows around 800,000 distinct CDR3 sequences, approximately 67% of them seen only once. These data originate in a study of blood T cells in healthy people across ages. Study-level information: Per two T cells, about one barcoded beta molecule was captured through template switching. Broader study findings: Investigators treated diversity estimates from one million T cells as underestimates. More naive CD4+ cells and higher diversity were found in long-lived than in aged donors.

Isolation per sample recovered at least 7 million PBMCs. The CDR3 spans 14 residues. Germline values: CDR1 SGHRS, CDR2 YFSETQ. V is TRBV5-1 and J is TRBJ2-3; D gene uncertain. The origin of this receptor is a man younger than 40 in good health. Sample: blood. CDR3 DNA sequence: TGCGCCAGCAGCTTGGCCGTGACGGCAGAGACGCAGTATTTT. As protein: CASSLAVTAETQYF.